Below, one T cell receptor (beta chain) is given with its context. The data are from a study of blood T cell repertoires in COVID-19. In the study's own analysis: Quantification of nucleated cells was approximated via reference gene primer amplification. The repertoire was sequenced with immunoSEQ multiplex PCR; TCRdb's copy has only in-frame clones and lacks some. V, J and clone size reflect that table, while D and trimming were determined from the DNA. The sample has fewer than 65,000 clones; 70% to 80% are singletons. Specimen: peripheral blood. The receptor was derived from a man aged 65 to 85 with acute or convalescent COVID-19.

In DNA, the CDR3 is TGTGCCAGCAGCCTTAATCCAACTAGCGCCCACCAGACCCAGTACTTC. It translates to CASSLNPTSAHQTQYF. The genes are TRBV11-2 and TRBJ2-5, with TRBD2 identical over 7 bases. CDR1 and CDR2 from the germline V gene are SGHAT and FQNNGV. This CDR3 region has 16 residues. After removal of 5 bases from V and 6 bases from J, the junction contained 15 bases not matched to a gene.